The 18 T cell receptor beta chains given below trace back to one sample, sequenced in a study of blood T cell repertoires in COVID-19. Some clones are missing from TCRdb's copy, which holds only in-frame ones; the method was immunoSEQ multiplex PCR. The repertoire consists of almost 350,000 clones, with about 88% occurring once and the leading ten covering approximately 1%. The sequenced sample consisted of PBMCs or T cells enriched from blood (not recorded which). Every receptor here comes from a woman in her twenties or thirties who had been exposed to COVID-19.

This sequence joins TRBV3-1 (or the pseudogene TRBV3-2) and TRBJ2-1; 9 nucleotides line up with TRBD2. V shed 1 base, J shed 0 bases, and the junction held 13 bases outside the gene matches. The germline V gene encodes CDR1 LGHDT and CDR2 YNNKEL (reference sequence). The CDR3 has 20 residues. The CDR3 bases are TGTGCCAGCAGCCAAGTTTGGGCTAGCGGGAAACCTAGCTCCTACAATGAGCAGTTCTTC. Translation gives CASSQVWASGKPSSYNEQFF.

J is TRBJ1-2 and V is TRBV29-1; D not resolved. V was clipped by 3 bases and J by 2 bases, with 16 bases between them. The CDR3 totals 15 residues. Germline lookup yields CDR1 SQVTM and CDR2 ANQGSEA. This CDR3 is CSVDRGSGENYGYTF. The CDR3 DNA is TGCAGCGTTGACCGGGGAAGCGGGGAGAACTATGGCTACACCTTC.

The rearrangement uses TRBV19 and TRBJ2-1; 8 positions agree with TRBD2. Germline V CDR1 and CDR2: LNHDA, SQIVND (reference sequence). Germline trimming cut 8 bases from V and 4 bases from J; bases unmatched to any gene: 4. CDR3 length: 13 amino acids. The CDR3, as DNA: TGTGCCAGTGGGACTAGTCTATACAATGAGCAGTTCTTC. This sequence encodes CASGTSLYNEQFF.

The chain employs TRBV5-1 and TRBJ2-3, with D possibly TRBD2 on 5 matching bases. V lost 4 bases, J lost 6 bases, and 9 bases lay in between. The CDR3 contains 12 residues. CDR1 and CDR2 (germline): SGHRS, YFSETQ. CDR3 loop: CASSRGMDTQYF. Here the CDR3 DNA reads TGCGCCAGCAGCCGAGGGATGGATACGCAGTATTTT.

This chain joins TRBV29-1 and TRBJ2-1; TRBD2 matches 10 bases. Trimming at V came to 5 bases and at J to 2 bases, leaving 6 bases not matched to a gene. Germline V gene lookup returns CDR1 SQVTM and CDR2 ANQGSEA. The CDR3 is 15 residues long. CDR3 residues: CSVPRTSGTYNEQFF. The CDR3 coding sequence is TGCAGCGTTCCTCGGACTAGCGGCACCTACAATGAGCAGTTCTTC.

The chain couples TRBV7-8 to TRBJ2-7; maybe TRBD1 (7 bases). V gave up 4 bases and J gave up 2 bases, with 18 bases separating them. CDR1 is SGHVS and CDR2 is FQNEAQ in the germline V gene. There are 16 residues in the CDR3. The CDR3 sequence: CASSYLEGDRAYEQYF. The CDR3 region has the DNA TGTGCCAGCAGCTACTTGGAGGGGGACAGAGCCTACGAGCAGTACTTC.

V is TRBV11-2 and J is TRBJ1-2, with D possibly matching TRBD1 (6 bases). V was clipped by 1 base and J by 5 bases, with 14 bases between them. Germline loops: CDR1 SGHAT, CDR2 FQNNGV. This CDR3 has 15 residues. CDR3: CASSLGGGVGYGYTF. CDR3 DNA: TGTGCCAGCAGCTTAGGCGGGGGCGTAGGGTATGGCTACACCTTC.

DNA of the CDR3: TGTGCCAGCAGCTTAGCCAACAGGGGGGACAATGAAAAACTGTTTTTT. Residues: CASSLANRGDNEKLFF. The chain employs TRBV7-2 and TRBJ1-4; 8 positions match TRBD1. This CDR3 contains 16 residues. CDR1 SGHTA and CDR2 FQGNSA come from the germline V gene. V was clipped by 0 bases and J by 5 bases; unmatched bases: 5.

The chain employs TRBV27 and TRBJ1-6; D ambiguous. Trimming cost V 1 base and J 9 bases, with 7 bases left between them. This CDR3 contains 13 residues. Germline CDR1 and CDR2: MNHEY and SMNVEV (reference sequence). The CDR3 spells CASSLYRSSPLHF. The DNA for the CDR3 is TGTGCCAGCAGTTTATACAGAAGTTCACCCCTCCACTTT.

This chain links TRBV19 with TRBJ2-3, with 10 bases lining up with TRBD2. Germline V gives CDR1 LNHDA, CDR2 SQIVND (reference sequence). The ends lost 9 bases at V and 3 bases at J; junction bases unmatched: 9. CDR3 length: 15 amino acids. CDR3 in DNA: TGTGCCAGCTCTGACTCTAGCGGGAGAACAGATACGCAGTATTTT. It is translated as CASSDSSGRTDTQYF.

V gene TRBV2 combines with J gene TRBJ2-1, with D unclear. The CDR3 totals 10 residues. In germline, CDR1 is SNHLY, CDR2 FYNNEI. Deletions cut 8 bases from V and 10 bases from J, with 9 bases between. CDR3 coding DNA: TGTGCCAGCGGCACTACGGAGCAGTTCTTC. Translating gives CASGTTEQFF. The entire variable domain, with the rest obtained from reference TRBV2 and TRBJ2-1, is as follows: EPEVTQTPSHQVTQMGQEVILRCVPISNHLYFYWYRQILGQKVEFLVSFYNNEISEKSEIFDDQFSVERPDGSNFTLKIRSTKLEDSAMYFCASGTTEQFFGPGTRLTVL.

The V call is TRBV7-6, the J call TRBJ2-1; the match to TRBD2 covers 7 bases. J was trimmed by 5 bases and V by 4 bases; bases with no gene match: 11. Germline V gene lookup returns CDR1 SGHVS and CDR2 FNYEAQ. The CDR3 loop spans 16 amino acids. The CDR3 loop is CASSSSRRAGDNEQFF. The DNA for the CDR3 is TGTGCCAGCAGCTCATCCCGCCGGGCGGGAGACAATGAGCAGTTCTTC.

The chain combines TRBV30 with TRBJ1-4, with 8 positions matching TRBD1. This CDR3 comprises 14 residues. Germline CDR1 GTSNPN, CDR2 SVGIG (reference sequence). Germline trimming cut 3 bases from V and 8 bases from J; bases unmatched to any gene: 8. The CDR3 is CAWSHQGAWEKLFF. CDR3 nucleotides: TGTGCCTGGAGCCATCAGGGGGCGTGGGAAAAACTGTTTTTT. Complete variable domain (other parts from reference TRBV30 and TRBJ1-4): SQTIHQWPATLVQPVGSPLSLECTVEGTSNPNLYWYRQAAGRGLQLLFYSVGIGQISSEVPQNLSASRPQDRQFILSSKKLLLSDSGFYLCAWSHQGAWEKLFFGSGTQLSVL.

The genes are TRBV9 and TRBJ2-3, with 7 bases matching TRBD2. This CDR3 is built from 16 residues. CDR1 and CDR2 from the germline V gene are SGDLS and YYNGEE. J gave up 5 bases and V 3 bases, and 12 bases lay outside the gene matches. The CDR3 nucleotides are TGTGCCAGCAGCGGAGGGGTAGCGGGCCCGCTAGATACGCAGTATTTT. It yields the protein CASSGGVAGPLDTQYF. Using reference TRBV9 and TRBJ2-3 for the parts outside the CDR3, the full variable domain is DSGVTQTPKHLITATGQRVTLRCSPRSGDLSVYWYQQSLDQGLQFLIQYYNGEERAKGNILERFSAQQFPDLHSELNLSSLELGDSALYFCASSGGVAGPLDTQYFGPGTRLTVL.

This rearrangement joins TRBV30 to TRBJ1-6; D not certain. The CDR3 is made up of 12 amino acids. The V and J ends lost 1 base and 13 bases respectively, with 11 bases between them. CDR1 and CDR2 (germline): GTSNPN, SVGIG (reference sequence). This CDR3 is CAWSAGLLPLHF. For the CDR3, the DNA is TGTGCCTGGAGTGCCGGACTTCTGCCCCTCCACTTT.

The V call is TRBV13, the J call TRBJ2-7; D is possibly TRBD1 (6 bases). CDR3 length: 15 amino acids. The germline V and J ends were trimmed by 5 bases and 1 base, with 15 bases remaining between them. CDR1 is PRHDT, CDR2 FYEKMQ, per germline (reference sequence). CDR3 coding DNA: TGTGCCAGCAGCCCAGGGGCAGGGGTTTCCTACGAGCAGTACTTC. Residues: CASSPGAGVSYEQYF.

V and J are TRBV27 and TRBJ2-7, with 8 positions matching TRBD1. Germline CDR1 reads MNHEY; CDR2 reads SMNVEV (reference sequence). The length of the CDR3 is 15 residues. V shed 6 bases and J 2 bases; nucleotides not matched to a gene: 9. CDR3 coding DNA: TGTGCCAGCAGCCCCGTGGCGGGACAGGCCTACGAGCAGTACTTC. This encodes CASSPVAGQAYEQYF.

The chain combines TRBV28 with TRBJ1-1; no firm D call. The CDR3 runs 15 residues. Per the germline V gene, CDR1 is MDHEN and CDR2 is SYDVKM. Trimming shortened V by 3 bases and J by 0 bases, and 11 bases separated the two germline ends. The CDR3, as DNA: TGTGCCAGCAGTTTGGGCAGCTCCATGAACACTGAAGCTTTCTTT. It yields the protein CASSLGSSMNTEAFF.